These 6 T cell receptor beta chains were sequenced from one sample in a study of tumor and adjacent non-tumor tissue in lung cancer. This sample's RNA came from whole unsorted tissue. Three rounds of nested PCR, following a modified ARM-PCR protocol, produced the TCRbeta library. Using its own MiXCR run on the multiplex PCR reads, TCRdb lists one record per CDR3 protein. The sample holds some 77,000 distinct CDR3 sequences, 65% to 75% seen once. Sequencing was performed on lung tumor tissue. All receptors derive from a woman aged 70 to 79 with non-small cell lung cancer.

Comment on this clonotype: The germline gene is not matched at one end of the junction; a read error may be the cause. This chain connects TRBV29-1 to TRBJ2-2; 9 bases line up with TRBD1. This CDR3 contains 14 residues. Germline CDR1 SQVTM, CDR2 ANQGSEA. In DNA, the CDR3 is TGCAGCTTCCTCGGGGACAGGGACACCGGGGTGCTGTTTTTT. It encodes CSFLGDRDTGVLFF.

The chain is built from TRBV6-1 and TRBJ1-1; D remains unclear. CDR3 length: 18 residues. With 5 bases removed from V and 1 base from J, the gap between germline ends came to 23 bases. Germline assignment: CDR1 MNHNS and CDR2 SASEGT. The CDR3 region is CASSILKLTVLGNTEAFF. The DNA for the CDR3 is TGTGCCAGCAGTATCTTAAAACTCACAGTGCTGGGGAACACTGAAGCTTTCTTT.

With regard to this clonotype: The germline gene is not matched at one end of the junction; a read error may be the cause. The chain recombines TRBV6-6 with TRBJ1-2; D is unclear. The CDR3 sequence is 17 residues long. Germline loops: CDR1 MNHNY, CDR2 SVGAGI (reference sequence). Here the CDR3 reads CANSYSIGTREGNGYTF. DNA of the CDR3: TGTGCCAACAGTTACTCAATCGGAACGCGAGAGGGTAATGGCTACACCTTC.

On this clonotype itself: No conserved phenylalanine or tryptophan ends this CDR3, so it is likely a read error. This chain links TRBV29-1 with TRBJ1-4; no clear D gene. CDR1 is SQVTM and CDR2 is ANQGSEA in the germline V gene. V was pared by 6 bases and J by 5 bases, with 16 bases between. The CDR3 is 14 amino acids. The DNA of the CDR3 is TGCAGCGTCCAAGGCGCCATAGCCAATGAAAAACTGTTTCTT. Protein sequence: CSVQGAIANEKLFL.

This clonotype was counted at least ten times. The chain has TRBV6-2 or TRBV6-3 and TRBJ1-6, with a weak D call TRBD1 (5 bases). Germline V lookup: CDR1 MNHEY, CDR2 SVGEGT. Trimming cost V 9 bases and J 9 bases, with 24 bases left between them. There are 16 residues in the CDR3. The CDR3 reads CASTRNTGTLTSPLHF. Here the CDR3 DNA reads TGTGCCAGTACGAGAAACACCGGGACTTTAACTTCACCCCTCCACTTT.

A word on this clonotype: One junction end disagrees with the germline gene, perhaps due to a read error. CDR3 sequence reads: CASSYSFGEGEDTQYF. The CDR3 DNA reads TGTGCCAGCAGTTACTCGTTTGGCGAGGGGGAAGACACCCAGTACTTC. The V and J genes are TRBV6-5 and TRBJ2-5, with D perhaps matching TRBD1 (6 bases). CDR3 length equals 16 residues. Looked up from germline, CDR1 is MNHEY and CDR2 is SVGAGI.